This T cell receptor (beta chain) derives from a study of blood T cell repertoires in COVID-19. CDR1 and CDR2 from the germline V gene are SGHTA and FQGNSA. V dropped 3 bases and J dropped 2 bases, with 11 bases sitting between them. The length of the CDR3 is 16 residues. Per the original data handling: Nucleated cell number was recorded as an estimate derived from reference gene primer amplification. Data came from immunoSEQ multiplex PCR; TCRdb stores just in-frame clones and leaves some out. V, J and clone size derive from that table, while D and trimming were established from the DNA sequence. The table shows more than 110,000 clones, with about 86% occurring only once.

The chain uses TRBV7-2 and TRBJ1-6; TRBD1 might be the D (5 bases). This clonotype was obtained from a woman aged 40 to 50 with acute or convalescent COVID-19. The sample consisted of peripheral blood. The CDR3 loop reads CASSFRASAYNSPLHF. In DNA, the CDR3 is TGTGCCAGCAGCTTCAGGGCAAGCGCCTATAATTCACCCCTCCACTTT.